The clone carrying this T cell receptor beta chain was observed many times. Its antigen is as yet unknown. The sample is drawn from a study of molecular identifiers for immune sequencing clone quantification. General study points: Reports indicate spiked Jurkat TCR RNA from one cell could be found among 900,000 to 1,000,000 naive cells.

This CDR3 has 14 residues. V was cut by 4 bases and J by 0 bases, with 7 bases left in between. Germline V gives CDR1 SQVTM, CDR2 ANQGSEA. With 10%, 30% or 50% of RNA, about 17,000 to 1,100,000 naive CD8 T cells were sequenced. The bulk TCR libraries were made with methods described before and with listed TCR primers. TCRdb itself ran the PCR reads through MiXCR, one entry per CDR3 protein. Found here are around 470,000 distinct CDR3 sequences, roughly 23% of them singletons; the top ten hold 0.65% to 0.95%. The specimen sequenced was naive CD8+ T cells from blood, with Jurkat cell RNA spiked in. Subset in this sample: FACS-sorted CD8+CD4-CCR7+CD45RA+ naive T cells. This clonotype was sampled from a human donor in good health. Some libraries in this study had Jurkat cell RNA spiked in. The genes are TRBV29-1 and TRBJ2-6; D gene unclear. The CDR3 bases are TGCAGCGTTGTCTTTACCTCTGGGGCCAACGTCCTGACTTTC. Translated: CSVVFTSGANVLTF.